These 30 T cell receptor beta chains were all obtained from the same sample, sequenced in a study of T cells in women clearing cervical HPV infection. Profiling relied on immunoSEQ multiplex PCR, and the TCRdb table lists in-frame clones only, not all of them. Across under 45,000 clones, the top ten clones capture 6% to 8.5% of the sample. The material sequenced was blood buffy coat. The receptors come from a woman between 18 and 69 years old with a cervical HPV16 infection that either progressed to CIN3+ or cleared (not recorded which).

A word on this clone: The observed sequence ends 3 residues before the CDR3 terminus, with the missing tail filled in from the germline J gene. The gene calls are TRBV19 and TRBJ1-2; TRBD1 matches at 8 bases. Germline V CDR1 and CDR2: LNHDA, SQIVND (reference sequence). The CDR3 is made up of 14 amino acids. The CDR3 sequence: CASSIPGQGNTYTF. The part of the CDR3 DNA that was read is TGTGCCAGTAGTATACCCGGACAGGGTAATACC.

The CDR3 DNA, read in part, is TGTGCCAGCAGCCCCAGGGTGGGCTCTGGAAACACC. The encoded protein is CASSPRVGSGNT. The full CDR3 protein is CASSPRVGSGNTIYF. The chain joins TRBV7-9 to TRBJ1-3, with D perhaps TRBD1 (5 bases). The read terminates 3 residues ahead of where the CDR3 ends, so the germline J gene completes it. Trimming cost V 5 bases and J 0 bases, with 11 bases left between them. Germline CDR1 reads SEHNR; CDR2 reads FQNEAQ (reference sequence). CDR3 length equals 15 residues.

Notes on this clone: The sequenced fragment ends 3 residues before the CDR3 boundary, so the rest is inferred from the germline J gene. The V gene is TRBV28, the J gene TRBJ2-3; 10 bases agree with TRBD2. Germline V gives CDR1 MDHEN, CDR2 SYDVKM. The CDR3 is 16 amino acids. J was trimmed by 0 bases and V by 5 bases; bases with no gene match: 5. The CDR3 sequence: CASSVQLAGSTDTQYF. The sequenced part of the CDR3 DNA is TGTGCCAGCAGTGTTCAACTAGCGGGGAGCACAGATACG.

Comment on this clone: The sequence runs out 3 residues before the end of the CDR3; the remainder is reconstructed from the germline J gene. The genes are TRBV20-1 and TRBJ2-1; 9 bases fit TRBD1. V was clipped by 6 bases and J by 6 bases; unmatched bases: 9. The CDR3 spans 14 residues. Germline-derived CDR1 and CDR2 are DFQATT and SNEGSKA (reference sequence). The CDR3 bases that were read are TGCAGTGCCGGGACAGGGATCGGGCGCAATGAG. The encoded protein is CSAGTGIGRNE. The whole CDR3 is CSAGTGIGRNEQFF.

Concerning this clone: The observed sequence ends 3 residues before the CDR3 terminus, with the missing tail filled in from the germline J gene. The chain employs TRBV19 and TRBJ2-7; 10 nucleotides align to TRBD1. After removal of 4 bases from V and 2 bases from J, the junction contained 5 bases not matched to a gene. This CDR3 comprises 15 residues. Germline V lookup: CDR1 LNHDA, CDR2 SQIVND (reference sequence). The covered CDR3 bases are TGTGCCAGTAGTAGGTACGGACAGGGGGCCTACGAG. Protein sequence: CASSRYGQGAYE. The full CDR3 sequence reads CASSRYGQGAYEQYF.

Remarks on this clone: The CDR3 is cut off 3 residues early in the read; its end comes from the germline J gene. The V gene is TRBV20-1, the J gene TRBJ1-2; D is perhaps TRBD1 (6 bases). The CDR3 covers 14 residues. Germline lookup yields CDR1 DFQATT and CDR2 SNEGSKA (reference sequence). The germline V and J ends were trimmed by 0 bases and 5 bases, with 13 bases remaining between them. The sequenced part of the CDR3 DNA is TGCAGTGCTAGAGATCTAGGGGGTGGGTATGGC. It specifies CSARDLGGGYG. The whole CDR3 protein is CSARDLGGGYGYTF.

As concerns this clone: Read data end 3 residues before the CDR3 end; the end is taken from the germline J gene. The rearrangement uses TRBV20-1 and TRBJ2-1; 11 nucleotides align to TRBD2. The germline gives CDR1 DFQATT, CDR2 SNEGSKA (reference sequence). Trimming removed 5 bases from V and 6 bases from J; junction bases left unmatched: 12. This CDR3 has 16 amino acids. The CDR3 bases that were read are TGCAGTGCTCGCCTCTTACTAGCGGGAGATTCCAATGAG. Translation gives CSARLLLAGDSNE. The entire CDR3 is CSARLLLAGDSNEQFF.

As to this clone: The read gets to within 3 residues of the CDR3 end, and the germline J gene fills in the rest. V gene TRBV9 combines with J gene TRBJ2-3; TRBD2 is a possible D gene (5 bases). Per germline, CDR1 SGDLS and CDR2 YYNGEE. Trimming left V 0 bases short and J 5 bases short, with 13 bases between. This CDR3 has 15 amino acids. This chain's CDR3 is CASSVEASWEDTQYF. CDR3 bases read: TGTGCCAGCAGCGTAGAAGCTAGCTGGGAAGATACG.

Turning to this clone: Coverage ceases 3 residues before the CDR3 finishes, and the germline J gene fills in the end. The V gene is TRBV19, the J gene TRBJ1-1, with 8 bases matching TRBD1. Losses at the gene ends were 9 bases for V and 5 bases for J; bases not matched to a gene: 11. Germline lookup yields CDR1 LNHDA and CDR2 SQIVND (reference sequence). The length of the CDR3 is 14 residues. CDR3 DNA (partial): TGTGCCAGCGTGACAGGGGAAGAAGGTACTGAA. Translating gives CASVTGEEGTE. From start to end, the CDR3 is CASVTGEEGTEAFF.

This clone shows up as medium-sized (0.01 to 0.1%) by frequency. The read falls 3 residues short of the CDR3 end, and the missing part is taken from the germline J gene. This rearrangement joins TRBV5-1 to TRBJ2-2; TRBD1 agrees at 10 bases. Germline V lookup: CDR1 SGHRS, CDR2 YFSETQ. The CDR3 totals 14 residues. CDR3 DNA (partial): TGCGCCAGCAGCTTGGGACAGGGGGCTGAAAAG. It yields the protein CASSLGQGAEK. The full CDR3 is CASSLGQGAEKLFF.

Note on this clone: The sequenced fragment ends 3 residues before the CDR3 boundary, so the rest is inferred from the germline J gene. This chain connects TRBV7-9 to TRBJ2-4, with no clear D. Per the germline V gene, CDR1 is SEHNR and CDR2 is FQNEAQ (reference sequence). The CDR3 has 15 amino acids. Partial CDR3 DNA: TGTGCCAGCACCGAAACCATGAGCAGAAACTATGGT. It codes for CASTETMSRNYG. The CDR3 in full is CASTETMSRNYGQYF.

As regards this clone: The read comes to an end 3 residues before the CDR3 does, leaving the germline J gene to fill in the end. The chain joins TRBV7-9 to TRBJ2-2, with TRBD1 identical over 7 bases. CDR3 length equals 14 residues. Germline V CDR1 and CDR2: SEHNR, FQNEAQ (reference sequence). Partial CDR3 DNA: TGTGCCAGCAGCCCGGGGACAGCTAATGAAAAG. Translation gives CASSPGTANEK. The CDR3 as a whole reads CASSPGTANEKLFF.

As to this clone: Read sequence stops 3 residues before the CDR3 end, and the germline J gene provides the missing end. The chain uses TRBV7-2 and TRBJ2-1; D is ambiguous. Per the germline V gene, CDR1 is SGHTA and CDR2 is FQGNSA. The V end was cut by 0 bases, the J end by 5 bases, with 5 bases between. This CDR3 comprises 13 residues. The CDR3 DNA, read in part, is TGTGCCAGCAGCTTAGCCCCAAACAATGAG. Translation gives CASSLAPNNE. The whole CDR3 is CASSLAPNNEQFF.

With regard to this clone: At one of its ends the junction is not consistent with the germline gene, which may arise from a read error. The read gets to within 3 residues of the CDR3 end, and the germline J gene fills in the rest. V and J are TRBV5-1 and TRBJ2-7; 15 nucleotides match TRBD2. CDR1 is SGHRS, CDR2 YFSETQ, per germline. The CDR3 extends over 18 amino acids. This CDR3 is CANSTGLAGGFLAYEQYF. CDR3 DNA (partial): TGCGCCAACAGCACAGGACTAGCGGGAGGGTTCTTAGCCTACGAG.

With regard to this clone: The junction and the germline gene differ at one end; a read error may be behind it. The read falls 3 residues short of the CDR3 end, and the missing part is taken from the germline J gene. This chain links TRBV7-9 with TRBJ2-7; TRBD1 matches 7 bases. The CDR3 consists of 14 residues. Germline V gene data show CDR1 as SEHNR and CDR2 as FQNEAQ (reference sequence). CDR3 DNA (partial): TGTTCCAGCAGTTCCGGGACAGAGGCCTACGAG. Translation gives CSSSSGTEAYE. In full, the CDR3 is CSSSSGTEAYEQYF. Variable domain in full (rest from reference TRBV7-9 and TRBJ2-7): DTGVSQNPRHKITKRGQNVTFRCDPISEHNRLYWYRQTLGQGPEFLTYFQNEAQLEKSRLLSDRFSAERPKGSFSTLEIQRTEQGDSAMYLCSSSSGTEAYEQYFGPGTRLTVT.

About this clone: The sequence runs out 3 residues before the end of the CDR3; the remainder is reconstructed from the germline J gene. The chain has TRBV5-1 and TRBJ2-3; D might be TRBD1 (6 bases). This CDR3 is built from 16 residues. Germline CDR1 is SGHRS and CDR2 is YFSETQ. Trimming stripped 0 bases from V and 3 bases from J, with 14 bases between. The DNA read from the CDR3 is TGCGCCAGCAGCTTGGAACAGGGATTCGGAACAGATACG. Translated: CASSLEQGFGTDT. The entire CDR3 reads CASSLEQGFGTDTQYF. The complete variable domain, with remaining parts taken from reference TRBV5-1 and TRBJ2-3, reads KAGVTQTPRYLIKTRGQQVTLSCSPISGHRSVSWYQQTPGQGLQFLFEYFSETQRNKGNFPGRFSGRQFSNSRSEMNVSTLELGDSALYLCASSLEQGFGTDTQYFGPGTRLTVL.

Details on this clone: Sequencing ends 3 residues short of the CDR3 end; the germline J gene provides the rest. The gene calls are TRBV11-3 and TRBJ2-3, with TRBD2 identical over 7 bases. The germline CDR1 and CDR2 sequences are SGHNT and YENEEA. The length of the CDR3 is 14 residues. Trimming at V came to 0 bases and at J to 6 bases, leaving 3 bases not matched to a gene. The CDR3 region is CASSLEGLSDTQYF. Incomplete CDR3 DNA: TGTGCCAGCAGCTTAGAGGGACTAAGTGATACG.

On this clone itself: Read coverage stops 3 residues before the CDR3 terminus; the germline J gene supplies the remainder. This chain joins TRBV5-1 and TRBJ2-1; D might be TRBD1 or TRBD2, each matching 7 bases. The CDR3 covers 18 residues. The germline gives CDR1 SGHRS, CDR2 YFSETQ. Trimming took 0 bases from V and 4 from J, leaving 20 bases between them. The sequenced part of the CDR3 DNA is TGCGCCAGCAGCTTGGGGGAGGGGGCTAGCCTGATATACAATGAG. This encodes CASSLGEGASLIYNE. The full CDR3 sequence reads CASSLGEGASLIYNEQFF.

As for this clone: Read sequence stops 3 residues before the CDR3 end, and the germline J gene provides the missing end. The V and J genes are TRBV19 and TRBJ2-4; 8 nucleotides align to TRBD1. The CDR3 runs to 14 residues. Looked up from germline, CDR1 is LNHDA and CDR2 is SQIVND (reference sequence). CDR3 amino acids: CASRTGDGLYGQYF. The CDR3 bases that were read are TGTGCCAGTAGGACAGGGGATGGCCTCTATGGT.

About this clone itself: The read ends 3 residues early relative to the CDR3; the germline J gene fills the gap. The genes are TRBV5-1 and TRBJ2-7; tentative D call: TRBD2 (7 bases). V lost 4 bases to trimming and J lost 0 bases, with 14 bases between them. The CDR3 is made up of 15 amino acids. Germline CDR1 and CDR2: SGHRS and YFSETQ. The CDR3 here is CASSGGGSSSYEQYF. The covered CDR3 bases are TGCGCCAGCAGCGGGGGGGGCTCCAGCTCCTACGAG.

The CDR3 protein is CASSASGGHTGELFF. The DNA read from the CDR3 is TGTGCCAGCAGTGCGAGCGGGGGACACACCGGGGAG. The chain couples TRBV6-1 to TRBJ2-2; 8 bases fit TRBD2. The CDR3 is cut off 3 residues early in the read; its end comes from the germline J gene. The CDR3 has 15 amino acids. Per the germline V gene, CDR1 is MNHNS and CDR2 is SASEGT. V dropped 4 bases and J dropped 3; count of bases not matched to a gene: 4.

Concerning this clone itself: The read halts 3 residues ahead of the CDR3 end, with the missing end drawn from the germline J gene. This chain connects TRBV7-2 to TRBJ1-5; D perhaps matches TRBD1 (5 bases). Trimming left V 4 bases short and J 4 bases short, with 8 bases between. Germline CDR1 and CDR2: SGHTA and FQGNSA. The CDR3 is 13 residues long. CDR3 DNA, as far as it was read: TGTGCCAGCAGCTCCTCAGGGAATCAGCCC. It is translated as CASSSSGNQP. The full-length CDR3 reads as CASSSSGNQPQHF.

As regards this clone: The observed sequence ends 3 residues before the CDR3 terminus, with the missing tail filled in from the germline J gene. The chain has TRBV12-3 or TRBV12-4 and TRBJ1-1, with D unclear. The CDR3 is made up of 11 amino acids. The CDR3 sequence: CASSLVGEAFF. The sequenced part of the CDR3 DNA is TGTGCCAGCAGTTTAGTAGGGGAA.

The CDR3 protein is CSARDHREDSQYF. Incomplete CDR3 DNA: TGCAGTGCTAGAGATCATCGGGAGGACTCT. V gene TRBV20-1 combines with J gene TRBJ2-4; 7 nucleotides align to TRBD2. The read ends 3 residues early relative to the CDR3; the germline J gene fills the gap. CDR3 length equals 13 residues. Germline CDR1 is DFQATT and CDR2 is SNEGSKA (reference sequence).

In regard to this clone: The CDR3 is cut off 3 residues early in the read; its end comes from the germline J gene. V usage is TRBV4-1 and J usage is TRBJ2-2; D remains unclear. Germline V lookup: CDR1 MGHRA, CDR2 YSYEKL. The CDR3 contains 12 residues. V lost 5 bases, J lost 8 bases, and 9 bases lay in between. The CDR3 loop is CASSSPRGELFF. The sequenced CDR3 bases are TGCGCCAGCAGCTCCCCCAGGGGGGAG.

Comments on this clone: Read coverage stops 3 residues before the CDR3 terminus; the germline J gene supplies the remainder. This chain links TRBV30 with TRBJ2-6; 10 nucleotides line up with TRBD1. V dropped 3 bases and J dropped 4; count of bases not matched to a gene: 12. Germline-derived CDR1 and CDR2 are GTSNPN and SVGIG (reference sequence). The CDR3 consists of 18 residues. CDR3 region: CAWSDTGTGVTGANVLTF. The CDR3 bases that were read are TGTGCCTGGAGCGATACCGGGACAGGGGTGACCGGGGCCAACGTC.

Regarding this clone: The read comes to an end 3 residues before the CDR3 does, leaving the germline J gene to fill in the end. V gene TRBV28 combines with J gene TRBJ1-5; maybe TRBD1 (5 bases). The CDR3 is made up of 12 amino acids. Germline V gives CDR1 MDHEN, CDR2 SYDVKM. The CDR3 spells CASSLGGKPQHF. The part of the CDR3 DNA that was read is TGTGCCAGCAGTTTGGGGGGGAAACCC.

To note about this clone: With the read ending 3 residues before the CDR3 end, the germline J gene is used to fill in that end. The chain recombines TRBV5-6 with TRBJ2-7; D is undetermined. The V end was cut by 0 bases, the J end by 2 bases, with 9 bases between. Germline values: CDR1 SGHDT, CDR2 YYEEEE. The CDR3 is 14 amino acids. CDR3 bases read: TGTGCCAGCAGCTTGGTTGGCAGAGCCTACGAG. Its protein product is CASSLVGRAYE. In full, the CDR3 reads CASSLVGRAYEQYF.

On this clone: One end of the junction varies from germline; a read error may be responsible. The missing CDR3 end, 3 residues past where the read stops, is filled in from the germline J gene. Within the sample, other DNA sequences also encode this same CDR3. The rearrangement links TRBV5-1 to TRBJ1-3; a possible D gene is TRBD1 (6 bases). Germline CDR1 SGHRS, CDR2 YFSETQ. The CDR3 runs 14 residues. The CDR3 DNA, read in part, is TGCGCCAGCAGCACCACAGGGCAAGGAAACACA. Residues: CASSTTGQGNT. The entire CDR3 is CASSTTGQGNTIYF.

For this clone: The read halts 3 residues ahead of the CDR3 end, with the missing end drawn from the germline J gene. The rearrangement joins TRBV18 to TRBJ1-1; tentative D call: TRBD1 (6 bases). The CDR3 is 13 residues long. Germline values: CDR1 KGHSH, CDR2 LQKENI. V lost 6 bases, J lost 5 bases, and 13 bases lay in between. The part of the CDR3 DNA that was read is TGTGCCAGCTCCTACGGGGGGCAAACTGAA. Amino acids: CASSYGGQTE. The whole CDR3 region reads CASSYGGQTEAFF.